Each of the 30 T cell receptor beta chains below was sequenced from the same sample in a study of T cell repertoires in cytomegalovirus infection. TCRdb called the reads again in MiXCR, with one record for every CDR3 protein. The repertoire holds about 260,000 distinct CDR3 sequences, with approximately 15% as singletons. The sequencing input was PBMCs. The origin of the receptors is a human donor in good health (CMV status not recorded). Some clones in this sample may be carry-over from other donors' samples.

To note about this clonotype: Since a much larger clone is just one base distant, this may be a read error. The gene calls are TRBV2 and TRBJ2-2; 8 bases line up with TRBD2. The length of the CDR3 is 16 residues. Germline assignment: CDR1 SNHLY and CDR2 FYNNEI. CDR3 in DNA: TGTGCCAGCAGTGAAGAGAGCGGGGTGGTTAGCGGGGAGCTGGTTTTT. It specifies CASSEESGVVSGELVF.

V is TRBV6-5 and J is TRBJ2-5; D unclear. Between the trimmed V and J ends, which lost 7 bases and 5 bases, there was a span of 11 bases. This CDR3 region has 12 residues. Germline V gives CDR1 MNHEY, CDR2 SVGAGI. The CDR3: CASKSSGETQYF. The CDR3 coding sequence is TGTGCCAGCAAAAGCAGTGGTGAGACCCAGTACTTC.

CDR3 bases: TGTGCCACCAGCAGAGATTGGTCCTACGAGCAGTACTTC. Translating it yields CATSRDWSYEQYF. This chain uses TRBV15 with TRBJ2-7; D is ambiguous. The CDR3 loop spans 13 amino acids. The V gene lost 0 bases and the J gene lost 1 base, with 4 bases spanning the gap. Looked up from germline, CDR1 is LNHNV and CDR2 is YYDKDF (reference sequence).

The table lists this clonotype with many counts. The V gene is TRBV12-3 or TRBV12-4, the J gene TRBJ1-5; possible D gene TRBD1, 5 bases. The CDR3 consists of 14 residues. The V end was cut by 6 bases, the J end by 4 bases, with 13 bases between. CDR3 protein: CASRGTGVNQPQHF. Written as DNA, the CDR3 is TGTGCCAGCAGGGGTACAGGAGTGAATCAGCCCCAGCATTTT.

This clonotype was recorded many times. The CDR3 reads CASSLIAFGYEQYF. The CDR3 bases are TGTGCCAGCAGCTTAATCGCTTTTGGGTACGAGCAGTACTTC. The V gene is TRBV7-2, the J gene TRBJ2-7; the D is unclear. Germline V lookup: CDR1 SGHTA, CDR2 FQGNSA. This CDR3 has 14 amino acids. V lost 2 bases to trimming and J lost 4 bases, with 12 bases between them.

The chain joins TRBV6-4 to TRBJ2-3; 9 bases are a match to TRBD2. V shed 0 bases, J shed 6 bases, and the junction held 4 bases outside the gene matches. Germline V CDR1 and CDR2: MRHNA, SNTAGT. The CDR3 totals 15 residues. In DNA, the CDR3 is TGTGCCAGCAGTGACTCTGCGGGGGGGCCCGATACGCAGTATTTT. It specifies CASSDSAGGPDTQYF.

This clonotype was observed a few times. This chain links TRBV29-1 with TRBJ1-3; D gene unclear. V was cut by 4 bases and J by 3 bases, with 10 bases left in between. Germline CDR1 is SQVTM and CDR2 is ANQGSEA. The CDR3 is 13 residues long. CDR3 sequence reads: CSVVLADGNTIYF. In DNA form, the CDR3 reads TGCAGCGTTGTATTAGCGGATGGAAACACCATATATTTT.

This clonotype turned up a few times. The DNA of the CDR3 is TGTGCCAGCAGCTTAGAGGGTCAGGCCCAAGAGACCCAGTACTTC. Residues: CASSLEGQAQETQYF. V usage is TRBV11-3 and J usage is TRBJ2-5; D is ambiguous. CDR3 size: 15 residues. Germline lookup yields CDR1 SGHNT and CDR2 YENEEA. The V end lost 0 bases, the J end lost 1 base, and 9 bases lay between the germline ends.

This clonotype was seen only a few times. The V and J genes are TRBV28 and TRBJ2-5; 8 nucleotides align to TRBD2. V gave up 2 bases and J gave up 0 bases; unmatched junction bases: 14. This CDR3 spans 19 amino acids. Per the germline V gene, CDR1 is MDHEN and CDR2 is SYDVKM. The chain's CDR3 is CASSLPPLAAFTDQETQYF. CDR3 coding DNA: TGTGCCAGCAGTTTACCCCCACTAGCGGCCTTTACCGACCAAGAGACCCAGTACTTC.

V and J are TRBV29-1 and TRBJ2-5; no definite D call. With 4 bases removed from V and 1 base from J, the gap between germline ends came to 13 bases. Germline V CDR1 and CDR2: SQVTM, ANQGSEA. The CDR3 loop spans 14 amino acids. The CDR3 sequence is CSVGHKLSQETQYF. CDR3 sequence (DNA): TGCAGCGTTGGGCACAAACTGAGCCAAGAGACCCAGTACTTC.

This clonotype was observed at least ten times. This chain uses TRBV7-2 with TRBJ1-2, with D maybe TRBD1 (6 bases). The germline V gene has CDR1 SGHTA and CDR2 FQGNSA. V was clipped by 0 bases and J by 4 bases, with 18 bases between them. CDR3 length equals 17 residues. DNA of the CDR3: TGTGCCAGCAGCTTAGCGCCTGGGGTGGGGGCGACCTATGGCTACACCTTC. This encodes CASSLAPGVGATYGYTF.

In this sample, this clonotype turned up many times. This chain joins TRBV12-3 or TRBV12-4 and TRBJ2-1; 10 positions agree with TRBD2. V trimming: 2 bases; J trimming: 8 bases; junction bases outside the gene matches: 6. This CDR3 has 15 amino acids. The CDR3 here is CASSLRVAGGDEQFF. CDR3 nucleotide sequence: TGTGCCAGCAGTTTACGGGTAGCGGGAGGCGATGAGCAGTTCTTC.

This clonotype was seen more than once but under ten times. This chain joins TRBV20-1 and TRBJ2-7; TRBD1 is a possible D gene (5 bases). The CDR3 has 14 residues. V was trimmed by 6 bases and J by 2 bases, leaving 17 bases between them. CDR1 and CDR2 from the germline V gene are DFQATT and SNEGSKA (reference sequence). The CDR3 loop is CSAKRTSTAYEQYF. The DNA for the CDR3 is TGCAGTGCAAAACGGACATCTACGGCCTACGAGCAGTACTTC.

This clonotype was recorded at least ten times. The CDR3 region has the DNA TGTGCCAGCAGCTTAGGGCAGAGAATCAATCAGCCCCAGCATTTT. Protein: CASSLGQRINQPQHF. The gene calls are TRBV7-2 and TRBJ1-5; unclear D gene. This CDR3 spans 15 amino acids. Germline V gene lookup returns CDR1 SGHTA and CDR2 FQGNSA. The germline V and J ends were trimmed by 1 base and 3 bases, with 10 bases remaining between them.

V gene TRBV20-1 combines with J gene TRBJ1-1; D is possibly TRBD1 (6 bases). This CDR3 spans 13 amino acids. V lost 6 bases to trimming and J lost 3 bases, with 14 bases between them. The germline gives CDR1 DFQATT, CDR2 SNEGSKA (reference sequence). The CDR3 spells CSAPRGGDTEAFF. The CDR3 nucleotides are TGCAGTGCCCCTAGAGGGGGGGACACTGAAGCTTTCTTT.

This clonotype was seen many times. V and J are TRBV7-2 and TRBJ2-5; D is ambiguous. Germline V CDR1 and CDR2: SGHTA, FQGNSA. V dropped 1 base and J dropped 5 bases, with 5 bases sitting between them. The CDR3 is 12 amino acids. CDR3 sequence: CASSLGRETQYF. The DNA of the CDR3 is TGTGCCAGCAGCTTAGGACGGGAGACCCAGTACTTC.

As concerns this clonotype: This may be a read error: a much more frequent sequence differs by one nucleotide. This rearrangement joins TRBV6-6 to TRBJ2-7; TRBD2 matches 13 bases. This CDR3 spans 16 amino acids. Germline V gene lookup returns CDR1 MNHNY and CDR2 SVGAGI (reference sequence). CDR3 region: CASSYPGGLAGYERYF. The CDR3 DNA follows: TGTGCCAGCAGTTACCCCGGGGGACTAGCGGGGTACGAGCGGTACTTC.

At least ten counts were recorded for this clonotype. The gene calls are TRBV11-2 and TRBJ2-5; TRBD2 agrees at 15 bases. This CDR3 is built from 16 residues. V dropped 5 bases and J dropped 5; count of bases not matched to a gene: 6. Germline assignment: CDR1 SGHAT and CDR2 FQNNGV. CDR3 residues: CASSPGLAGGWETQYF. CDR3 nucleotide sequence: TGTGCCAGCAGCCCGGGACTAGCGGGGGGATGGGAGACCCAGTACTTC.

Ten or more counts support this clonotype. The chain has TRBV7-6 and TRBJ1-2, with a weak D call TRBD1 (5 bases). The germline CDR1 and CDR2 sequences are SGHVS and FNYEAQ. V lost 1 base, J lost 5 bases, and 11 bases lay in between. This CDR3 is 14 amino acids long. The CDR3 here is CASSLGDGEYGYTF. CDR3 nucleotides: TGTGCCAGCAGCTTAGGGGACGGGGAATATGGCTACACCTTC.

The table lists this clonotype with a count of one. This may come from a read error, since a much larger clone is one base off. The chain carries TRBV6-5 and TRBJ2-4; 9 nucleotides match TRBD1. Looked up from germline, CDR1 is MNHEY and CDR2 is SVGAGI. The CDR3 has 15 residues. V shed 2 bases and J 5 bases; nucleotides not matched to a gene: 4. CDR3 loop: CASSYGTGIQNIQYF. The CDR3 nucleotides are TGTGCCAGCAGTTACGGGACAGGGATCCAAAACATTCAGTACTTC.

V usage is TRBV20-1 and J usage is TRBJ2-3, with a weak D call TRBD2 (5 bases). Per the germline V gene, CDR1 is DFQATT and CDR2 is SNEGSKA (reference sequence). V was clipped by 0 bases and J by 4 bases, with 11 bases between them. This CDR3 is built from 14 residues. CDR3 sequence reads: CSARDLRAADTQYF. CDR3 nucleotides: TGCAGTGCTAGAGATTTGAGGGCCGCAGATACGCAGTATTTT.

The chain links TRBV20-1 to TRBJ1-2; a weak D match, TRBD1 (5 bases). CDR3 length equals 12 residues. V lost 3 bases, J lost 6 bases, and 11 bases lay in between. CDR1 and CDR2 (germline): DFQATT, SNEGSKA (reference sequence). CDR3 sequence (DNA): TGCAGTGCTAGCGGGGGGATTGATGGCTACACCTTC. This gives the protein CSASGGIDGYTF.

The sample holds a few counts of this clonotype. CDR3 coding DNA: TGCAGCGGAGAGGACAGCTCCTACGAGCAGTACTTC. Protein: CSGEDSSYEQYF. The chain uses TRBV29-1 and TRBJ2-7; D is perhaps TRBD1 (6 bases). V lost 7 bases and J lost 0, with 10 bases in between. The length of the CDR3 is 12 residues. In germline, CDR1 is SQVTM, CDR2 ANQGSEA.

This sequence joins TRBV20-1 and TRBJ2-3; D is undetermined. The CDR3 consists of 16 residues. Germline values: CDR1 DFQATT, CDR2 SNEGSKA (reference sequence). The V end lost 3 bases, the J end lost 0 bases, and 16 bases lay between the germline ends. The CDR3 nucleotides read TGCAGTGCTAGCCTCAGAAACAGAGATAGCACAGATACGCAGTATTTT. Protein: CSASLRNRDSTDTQYF.

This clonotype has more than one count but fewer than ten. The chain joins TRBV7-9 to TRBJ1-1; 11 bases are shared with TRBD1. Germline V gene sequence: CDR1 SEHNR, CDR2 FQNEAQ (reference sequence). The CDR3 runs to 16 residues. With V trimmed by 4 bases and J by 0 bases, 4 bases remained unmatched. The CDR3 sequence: CASSWDRGVMNTEAFF. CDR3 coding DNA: TGTGCCAGCAGCTGGGACAGGGGGGTAATGAACACTGAAGCTTTCTTT.

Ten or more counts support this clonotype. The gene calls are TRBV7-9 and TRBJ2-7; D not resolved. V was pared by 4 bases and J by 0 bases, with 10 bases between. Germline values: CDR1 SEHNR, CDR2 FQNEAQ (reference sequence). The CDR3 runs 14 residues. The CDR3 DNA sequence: TGTGCCAGCAGCTCAGCACCCCGCTCCTACGAGCAGTACTTC. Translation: CASSSAPRSYEQYF.

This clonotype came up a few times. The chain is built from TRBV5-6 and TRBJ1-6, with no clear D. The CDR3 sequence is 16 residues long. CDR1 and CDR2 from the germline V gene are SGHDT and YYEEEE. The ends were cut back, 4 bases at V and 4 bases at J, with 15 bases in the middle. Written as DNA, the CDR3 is TGTGCCAGCAGCAACCTCGGAACAGCATATAATTCACCCCTCCACTTT. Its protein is CASSNLGTAYNSPLHF.

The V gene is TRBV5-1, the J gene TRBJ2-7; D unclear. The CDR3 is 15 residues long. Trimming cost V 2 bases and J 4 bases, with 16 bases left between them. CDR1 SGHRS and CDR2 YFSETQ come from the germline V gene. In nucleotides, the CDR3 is TGCGCCAGCAGCTTACGGCCCACCCCCTCTTACGAGCAGTACTTC. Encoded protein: CASSLRPTPSYEQYF. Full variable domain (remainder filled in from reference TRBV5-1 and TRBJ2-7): KAGVTQTPRYLIKTRGQQVTLSCSPISGHRSVSWYQQTPGQGLQFLFEYFSETQRNKGNFPGRFSGRQFSNSRSEMNVSTLELGDSALYLCASSLRPTPSYEQYFGPGTRLTVT.

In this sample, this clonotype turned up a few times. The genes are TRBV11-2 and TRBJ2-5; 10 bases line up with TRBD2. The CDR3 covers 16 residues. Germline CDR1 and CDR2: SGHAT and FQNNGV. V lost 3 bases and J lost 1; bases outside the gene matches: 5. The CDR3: CASSLSASGGQETQYF. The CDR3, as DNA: TGTGCCAGCAGCTTGTCCGCTAGCGGGGGCCAAGAGACCCAGTACTTC.

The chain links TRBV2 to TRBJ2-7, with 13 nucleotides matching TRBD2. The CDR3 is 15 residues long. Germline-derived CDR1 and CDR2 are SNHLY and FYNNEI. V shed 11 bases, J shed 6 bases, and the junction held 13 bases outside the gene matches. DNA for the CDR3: TGTGCCTCCACTCCTCGGACTAGCGGGAGAGTCGAGCAGTACTTC. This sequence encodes CASTPRTSGRVEQYF.